This entry features one T cell receptor beta chain sequence. Its antigen is unknown. No quality values exist for individual bases; no much larger clone is one base distant. The same CDR3 arises from other DNA sequences in this sample as well. V is clipped by 0 bases and J by 0 bases, and the sequence between their germline boundaries is 4 bases long. From cysteine to phenylalanine, the CDR3 is 15 amino acids long. The CDR3 DNA has 45 bases and is translated from base 1. The germline V gene supplies CDR1 SGHRS and CDR2 YFSETQ. This specimen comes from a study of cytomegalovirus exposure and HLA in healthy donors (dated by TCRdb to 2017 to 2019). Study-level background: An earlier analysis of 587 of the donors reported about 280 Gb of sequence data and 117 million unique TCR beta sequences obtained from around 190 million T cells. An early release that covered some 640 HLA-typed donors contained around 300 gigabases of sequencing data and around 80 million unique TCR sequences. Of the 350 to 400 genotyped donors, approximately 83% fell in the genetic ancestry cluster associated with self-reported Caucasian donors. The aim of the study was to test whether cataloging public T cell receptors could identify signatures of past pathogen exposure. The study profiled the T cell repertoires of 500 to 800 subjects by immunosequencing and related them to cytomegalovirus serostatus. Besides the first cohort of 666 subjects, a separate validation cohort made up of 95 to 150 different subjects was used. To predict cytomegalovirus infection status, the study brought together high-throughput TCR immunosequencing, statistical association of individual TCRs with disease status, and machine learning. To study patterns of TCR occurrence, a later analysis re-analyzed previously published TCR beta repertoires from 550 to 800 donors and added high-resolution HLA genotyping. The later analysis used no new phenotypic data to find candidate immune exposures, relying instead on TCR beta sequences and their occurrence across donors. An earlier analysis of roughly 600 of the donors used high-throughput TCR beta sequencing to judge whether each TCR beta V gene segment behaved as functional or pseudogenic. Alongside the repertoire data, information on donor age, sex, ethnicity and CMV serostatus was compiled. Genome-wide SNP genotypes for about 55% of the roughly 670 donors were used in a later genetic analysis, which treated that subset as a discovery cohort. Every discovery cohort repertoire had been produced on one sequencing platform. Both class I and class II loci were covered by HLA typing, at four-digit resolution. The number of donors typed differed by locus, with about 629-630 for A, B, C, DRB1 and DQB1, roughly 520 for DQA1, nearly 610 for DPA1, and approximately 470 for DPB1. Five DR-DQ haplotypes were handled as single units for association and clustering, since linkage in the cohort was strong. Among roughly 400 genotyped donors of the cohort, an average of roughly 230,000 unique TCR beta nucleotide sequences was sequenced per donor, of which about 18% were non-productive. On the study overall, not on this receptor specifically: Roughly uniform sequencing depth across donors was assumed in presence/absence analyses, although this assumption may not hold. The cohort was sequenced for TCR beta chains only, and without alpha or paired-chain data the features that could be detected were limited. A later analysis reported that several top co-occurrence clusters appeared linked to parvovirus B19, influenza, CMV and Epstein-Barr virus. According to a later analysis, most CMV-associated TCR beta chains appeared to be HLA-restricted, and the HLA associations seemed to be driven largely by CMV exposure. Correlated functional status among segregating V segments might be attributable to linkage disequilibrium, but an unknown experimental factor could not be ruled out. In a later analysis, HLA-associated TCR beta chains were found to be more clonally expanded and to have lower generation probabilities than equally common non-associated chains. A further reported finding was that TCR beta sequences accurately predicted the HLA-A and HLA-B alleles for most subjects in the first cohort. A total of 150 to 200 TCR beta chains were listed by the study as associated with cytomegalovirus. The 87-base-pair reads could not distinguish some IMGT-functional V segments, including TRBV6-2 and TRBV6-3, so those segments were excluded. Across donors, most TCR sequences were observed very rarely, whereas some public TCRs were present in many individuals. A later genetic analysis associated a missense DCLRE1C variant with V-gene and J-gene trimming of TCR beta chains, and an independent cohort replicated the association. The classifier was reported to diagnose cytomegalovirus status with high specificity and sensitivity in both the original cohort and the validation cohort. In a later genetic analysis, fewer N-insertions in productive TCRs were reported among donors in an Asian-associated ancestry cluster than the approximately 670-donor mean. HLA typing was unavailable for some donors at each locus, so association tests used only the typed subset. CMV serostatus was the only immune exposure information available for the cohort. In an earlier analysis of approximately 600 of the donors, most TCR beta V segments were observed in productive rearrangements about 87% or about 30% of the time, broadly matching IMGT annotations. When HLA alleles, especially DR and DQ, strongly co-occurred, TCR associations were difficult to assign to individual alleles. Because counts were too low, roughly 18 rarely observed V segments, including chromosome 9 orphons, were left out of the earlier analysis of several hundred of the donors. The authors suggested that the approach could potentially be generalized to other disease states and immunological phenotypes. In a later analysis, the rate of TCR association differed among HLA loci, with DRB1 alleles having the most associated TCRs and HLA-C alleles having the fewest. A few of the identified cytomegalovirus-associated TCR beta chains were confirmed in vitro to be specific for cytomegalovirus antigens. A cluster of highly shared sequence variants was judged likely to represent a technical artifact of the sequencing pipeline. In a later analysis, some 17,000 TCR beta sequences were associated with specific HLA alleles at a false discovery rate of 0.05.

The library was obtained by the immunoSEQ multiplex PCR assay. For the multiplex PCR, a mixture combining 60 forward primers for TCR Vbeta segments and 13 reverse primers for TCR Jbeta segments was used. Amplification of the CDR3 region of rearranged TCR beta genes was performed with a multiplex PCR assay on genomic DNA. The Illumina HiSeq System was used to sequence the amplified TCR beta libraries as 87-base-pair reads. Concerning the study's data processing: A later analysis tallied 80 million to 95 million unique TCR beta chains across the 666 repertoires, and around 12 million of those chains were shared by two or more donors. To remove PCR and sequencing errors, raw reads were error-corrected and collapsed into unique sequences using a nearest-neighbor algorithm that merged closely related sequences. Alignment of CDR3 sequences to IMGT reference sequences was used to assign V, D and J gene segments. Each retained sequence needed at least a six-nucleotide match to both a V gene segment and a J gene segment. A rearrangement was called productive if the CDR3 had no stop codons and remained in frame with V and J, and every other rearrangement was called non-productive. CDR3 was defined according to IMGT convention as the region running from the second conserved V-encoded cysteine to the conserved J-encoded phenylalanine. Sequences without an unambiguous match to a single V gene segment were excluded from the earlier analysis of 450 to 750 of the donors. In an earlier analysis of approximately 500 of the donors, a V segment was called functional when productive rearrangements were above 56.7%, and segregating when the standard deviation between donors exceeded 5%. To diagnose cytomegalovirus status from the catalog of TCR beta chain sequences, a statistical classification framework was built. A later analysis assigned V and J genes by comparing TCR nucleotide sequences with IMGT/GENE-DB human TR gene sequences. Using the TCRdist pipeline, a later analysis assigned CDR3 sequences along with most-parsimonious VDJ recombination scenarios. In a later analysis, every TCR beta chain was defined by the combination of its CDR3 amino acid sequence and its V-gene family, and reads without a unique V-gene family were dropped. As a way to deal with suspected cross-contamination and a sequencing artifact, a later analysis dropped 450 to 700 nucleotide sequences that were highly shared and had low generation probability. In a later analysis, a clonal expansion index was calculated for each public chain from normalized within-repertoire ranks of inferred template counts. In a later analysis, generation probabilities were computed with a VDJ recombination model fitted to out-of-frame rearrangements, and the resulting probabilities were checked against IGoR. In a later analysis, TCR-TCR, TCR-HLA and TCR-CMV co-occurrence was scored with hypergeometric tests, and a repertoire-size bias correction was applied to TCR pairs. False discovery rates were estimated in a later analysis by permuting HLA or CMV assignments 20 times. In a later analysis, co-occurring TCRs were grouped using DBSCAN, and TCRdist sequence similarity was added for clustering within HLA-allele-positive subsets. For co-occurrence clustering, repertoires with fewer than 30,000 or more than 120,000 public chains were excluded, along with a handful of repertoires with anomalous nucleotide sharing. TCRdb re-hosts the immuneACCESS table, in-frame sequences only. Its copies lack some clones; in the studies checked, an unresolved V gene accounts for under half of them, and the cause for the rest is not known. That table furnishes V, J and clone size, whereas the DNA furnished D and trimming. The sample table records roughly 120,000 clones; around 80% of these occur just once. The ten largest account for approximately 0.22% of the sample.

In total, about 650 healthy bone marrow donors made up the cohort. At the time of sampling, all cohort members were nominally healthy, though unrecorded immune exposures were likely present. The donor tested CMV seronegative, placing the donor among the approximately 400 seronegative members of the cohort. A peripheral blood sample was provided by each donor, and peripheral blood mononuclear cells were used for TCR beta sequencing. The Qiagen DNeasy Blood Extraction Kit was used to extract genomic DNA from the blood cell samples. Sequencing input: PBMCs. The V and J segments used are TRBV5-1 and TRBJ2-6; the D gene cannot be resolved reliably. The receptor was derived from a man aged 45-65 years in good health and CMV-seronegative. CDR3 loop: CASSLDSSGANVLTF. DNA sequence: TGCGCCAGCAGCTTGGACAGCTCTGGGGCCAACGTCCTGACTTTC.